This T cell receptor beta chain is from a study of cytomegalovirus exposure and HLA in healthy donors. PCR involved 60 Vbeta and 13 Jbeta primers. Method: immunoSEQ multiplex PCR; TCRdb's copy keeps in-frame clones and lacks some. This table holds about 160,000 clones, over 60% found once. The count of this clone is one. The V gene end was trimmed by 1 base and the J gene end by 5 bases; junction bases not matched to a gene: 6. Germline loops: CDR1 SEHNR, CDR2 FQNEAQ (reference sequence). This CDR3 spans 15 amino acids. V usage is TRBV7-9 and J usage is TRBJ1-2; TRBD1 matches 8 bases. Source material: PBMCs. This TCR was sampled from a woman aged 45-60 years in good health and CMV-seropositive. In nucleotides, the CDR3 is TGTGCCAGCAGCTTAGAGCAGGGGGCTGTATATGGCTACACCTTC. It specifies CASSLEQGAVYGYTF.